What follows are 7 T cell receptor beta chains derived from one specimen sequenced in a study of T cells after yellow fever vaccination. One entry per CDR3 protein, called by TCRdb with MiXCR from the 5' RACE reads. Seen here are some 320,000 distinct CDR3 sequences, about 4% observed once, and the top ten hold approximately 25%. The sample in question was PBMCs, obtained 5 days after the yellow fever booster vaccination. The source is a young man who received the YFV17D yellow fever vaccine.

Ten or more counts support this clonotype. The chain recombines TRBV7-9 with TRBJ2-2, with D perhaps assigned TRBD1 or TRBD2 (5 bases each). CDR3 length: 17 residues. Per the germline V gene, CDR1 is SEHNR and CDR2 is FQNEAQ (reference sequence). V was shortened by 3 bases and J by 4 bases, with 18 bases between the two germline ends. The CDR3 region is CASSLPLGAGITGELFF. CDR3 DNA: TGTGCCAGCAGCTTGCCCCTCGGGGCAGGGATCACCGGGGAGCTGTTTTTT.

The chain combines TRBV27 with TRBJ1-2; D unclear. The germline V gene has CDR1 MNHEY and CDR2 SMNVEV (reference sequence). This CDR3 has 13 residues. The V end was cut by 0 bases, the J end by 5 bases, with 7 bases between. The CDR3 DNA sequence: TGTGCCAGCAGTTTATCGTCAGGATATGGCTACACCTTC. This encodes CASSLSSGYGYTF.

The table lists this clonotype with a few counts. The chain combines TRBV5-4 with TRBJ2-5; the D is unclear. Trimming took 0 bases from V and 5 from J, leaving 8 bases between them. Germline V gives CDR1 SGHNT, CDR2 YYREEE (reference sequence). CDR3 size: 13 residues. CDR3 region: CASSLELSETQYF. CDR3 DNA: TGTGCCAGCAGCTTGGAACTATCGGAGACCCAGTACTTC.

The rearrangement joins TRBV30 to TRBJ2-7; D gene unclear. Germline V gene data show CDR1 as GTSNPN and CDR2 as SVGIG (reference sequence). The CDR3 is 12 amino acids. Trimming removed 0 bases from V and 4 bases from J, with 7 bases in between. The CDR3 DNA reads as TGTGCCTGGAGTGTACGAGCATACGAGCAGTACTTC. This codes for CAWSVRAYEQYF.

This clonotype was seen repeatedly, ten times or more. The chain joins TRBV5-1 to TRBJ2-2; perhaps TRBD2 as D (7 bases). Germline V gene data show CDR1 as SGHRS and CDR2 as YFSETQ. The V end lost 7 bases, the J end lost 6 bases, and 22 bases lay between the germline ends. The CDR3 contains 16 residues. Written as DNA, the CDR3 is TGCGCCAGCCTACCGGGGGGCGGACCGGTCCCCGGGGAGCTGTTTTTT. Translation gives CASLPGGGPVPGELFF.

This clonotype was counted only a few times. The chain recombines TRBV5-6 with TRBJ1-5; D remains unclear. Trimming stripped 2 bases from V and 5 bases from J, with 5 bases between. The CDR3 length is 12 residues. Germline V gene sequence: CDR1 SGHDT, CDR2 YYEEEE. CDR3 nucleotides: TGTGCCAGCAGCTTACTGCATCAGCCCCAGCATTTT. Translation: CASSLLHQPQHF.

In regard to this clonotype: A single base separates this from a much larger clone, so it may be a read error. CDR3 in amino acids: CASSQALAVPYHEQFF. The CDR3 DNA is TGTGCCAGCAGCCAAGCACTAGCGGTGCCCTACCATGAGCAGTTCTTC. V and J are TRBV4-2 and TRBJ2-1; TRBD2 matches at 8 bases. CDR3 length: 16 amino acids. Germline V gene data show CDR1 as LGHNA and CDR2 as YNFKEQ.